This T cell receptor beta chain was retrieved from a study of beta chain features in type 1 diabetes (dated by TCRdb to the late 2010s). For the study in its entirety: No differences in mean age, gender distribution, total cell number or subset yield were found between patients and healthy donors. The study compared TCRB repertoires of sorted circulating CD4+ T cell subsets between recently diagnosed type 1 diabetes patients and matched healthy donors. Regulatory and stem cell-like memory subsets were isolated from only 8 patients and 8 healthy donors, whereas naive and central memory subsets came from all 30 or so donors. A total of over 90,000,000 sorted cells were examined across all samples, and a strong correlation was observed between cell number per subset and RNA yield.

In the germline V gene, CDR1 corresponds to SGHRS and CDR2 to YFSETQ. Germline trimming: 4 bases from V, 4 bases from J; junction bases outside gene matches: 7. The CDR3 contains 15 residues, cysteine and phenylalanine counted. CDR3 DNA only is kept here, 45 bases in frame from base 1. The entire isolated RNA was reverse transcribed using the High Capacity cDNA Reverse Transcription Kit, and thus expressed TCRB transcripts were sequenced. Deep immunoSEQ sequencing was performed on naive, central memory and regulatory T cell samples, with an average of about 3.6 million total reads per sample. After sorted cells were lysed in RLT buffer, RNA was extracted with DNase-treated RNeasy Micro or Mini kits, with the choice depending on cell number. Each cell subset was processed separately to prevent cross-contamination, with patient and healthy donor samples processed together. The immunoSEQ multiplex PCR was used to amplify TCRB sequences from cDNA, yielding 87-bp fragments that span the CDR3 region. The amplicons were sequenced using the Illumina HiSeq platform. In the original analysis: PCR bias was corrected computationally using synthetic template baselines, and reads within Hamming distance 2 were collapsed, with unmergeable singletons discarded. Reads were aligned against IMGT to assign V, D and J genes, CDR3 length and insertions or deletions at six rearrangement sites. Clonotype counts were normalized to sorted cell number within each subset before computing true diversity and Gini coefficients with the tcR R package. Repertoire sharing was quantified using the overlap coefficient calculated on TCRB nucleotide sequences. TCRdb obtained this table from immuneACCESS and retained in-frame rearrangements with V and J assigned. These tables miss some clones; where compared with another copy, unresolved V genes account for less than half of the shortfall, and the remainder is unexplained. D and trimming were read from the DNA, whereas the V and J calls and clone size are those reported in that table. Recorded for this sample are under 200,000 clones; around 8% of them occurred a single time. The ten largest clones capture more than 0.45% of the sample.

From each donor, a single peripheral blood sample of roughly 0.11 L on average was drawn into heparinised tubes. Using a panel that included CD45RO, CCR7, CD25, CD127, CD95 and CD27, naive, central memory, regulatory and stem cell-like memory CD4+ T cells were sorted on a BD FACSAria II. A purity above 98% was achieved for all sorted populations. PBMCs were isolated immediately by Lymphoprep density gradient centrifugation and stained directly without culture. To minimize batch effects, samples were stained and sorted in pairs, one healthy donor with one patient per experiment. As regards this clone: Its binding antigen is unknown. Base qualities were left out, and no much larger clone turns up one base away.

The full study reports these points: Because cDNA was sequenced instead of genomic DNA, activated cells with high expression could be over-represented, although the groups did not differ in activation or CD3 levels. The naive, central memory and regulatory TCRB repertoires appeared to resemble one another more closely among patients than among healthy donors. HLA sub-analyses involved small numbers of individuals, so any influence of HLA type on TCRB rearrangement remained unresolved. At VDJ recombination sites, patients with type 1 diabetes made fewer insertions and deleted more nucleotides, a pattern implying thymic rearrangement abnormalities. In all four CD4+ subsets, TCRB CDR3 length was moderately but significantly shorter in type 1 diabetes patients. Shorter templates might have been favored by PCR, but patient and control samples were amplified and corrected together, so both groups would have been affected equally by any skew.

The receptor comes from a woman under 30 with type 1 diabetes. This receptor chain uses TRBV5-1 and TRBJ2-1; 8 bases in between match TRBD1. Sequencing used central memory CD4+ T cells from blood. The CDR3 protein is CASSAGTGPYNEQFF. In nucleotides, the sequence is TGCGCCAGCAGCGCCGGGACAGGCCCTTACAATGAGCAGTTCTTC.